This TCR beta chain was sequenced in a study of beta chain features in type 1 diabetes. Study results and caveats: Shorter TCRB CDR3s, moderately but significantly so, were found in Type 1 diabetes patients in all four CD4+ subsets.

As every portion of the isolated RNA was reverse transcribed, the sequencing read expressed TCRB transcripts. The method was immunoSEQ multiplex PCR; TCRdb's version includes in-frame clones alone and lacks a portion of them. The sample holds more than 300,000 clones, 10% to 15% seen once. Germline V gene sequence: CDR1 SGHTA, CDR2 FQGNSA. Trimming pared 3 bases from V and 5 bases from J, leaving 7 bases between. CDR3 length: 12 residues. Sort purity for all populations was recorded as exceeding 98%. A word on this clone: The antigen is unknown. Other DNA sequences in the same sample also yield this CDR3.

V gene TRBV7-2 combines with J gene TRBJ2-5; no clear D. The clonotype originates from a woman between 18 and 29 years old with type 1 diabetes. Sequenced material: naive CD4+ T cells from blood. CDR3 nucleotides: TGTGCCAGCAGCTTCAGAGGCGAGACCCAGTACTTC. Protein sequence: CASSFRGETQYF.